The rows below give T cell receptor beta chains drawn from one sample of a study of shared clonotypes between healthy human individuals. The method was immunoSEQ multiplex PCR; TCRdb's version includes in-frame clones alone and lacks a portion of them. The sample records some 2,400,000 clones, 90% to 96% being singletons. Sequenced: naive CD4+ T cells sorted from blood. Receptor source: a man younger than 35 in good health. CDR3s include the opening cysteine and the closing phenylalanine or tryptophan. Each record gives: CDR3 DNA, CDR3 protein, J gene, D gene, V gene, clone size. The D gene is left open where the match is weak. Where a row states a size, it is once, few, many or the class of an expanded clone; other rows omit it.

cdr3_nt: TGTGCCAGCAGTTTCGGCAGTAGCTCCTATAATTCACCCCTCCACTTT
cdr3_aa: CASSFGSSSYNSPLHF
j_call: TRBJ1-6
d_call: NA
v_call: TRBV28
clone_size: NA

cdr3_nt: TGTGCCAGCTCACCAACGAGGGGCAACACCGGGGAGCTGTTTTTT
cdr3_aa: CASSPTRGNTGELFF
j_call: TRBJ2-2
d_call: NA
v_call: TRBV18
clone_size: NA

cdr3_nt: TGCGCCAGCACCCCCCCCGGGACTGTTGAAAAACTGTTTTTT
cdr3_aa: CASTPPGTVEKLFF
j_call: TRBJ1-4
d_call: NA
v_call: TRBV4-1
clone_size: NA

cdr3_nt: TGTGCCAGCGGAAGGGAGAGCACAGATACGCAGTATTTT
cdr3_aa: CASGRESTDTQYF
j_call: TRBJ2-3
d_call: NA
v_call: TRBV2
clone_size: NA

cdr3_nt: TGTGCCAGCAGCTTCGGCCAGCAAGAGACCCAGTACTTC
cdr3_aa: CASSFGQQETQYF
j_call: TRBJ2-5
d_call: NA
v_call: TRBV11-2
clone_size: NA

cdr3_nt: TGCGCCAGCAGCCAAGATCTTAGCGGGACCCAGACGATGGGCTATGGCTACACCTTC
cdr3_aa: CASSQDLSGTQTMGYGYTF
j_call: TRBJ1-2
d_call: NA
v_call: TRBV4-3
clone_size: NA

cdr3_nt: TGTGCCGGCTCCTCTGGGGCCAACGTCCTGACTTTC
cdr3_aa: CAGSSGANVLTF
j_call: TRBJ2-6
d_call: NA
v_call: TRBV7-8
clone_size: NA

cdr3_nt: TGTGCCTGGAGTGTAAACAGAAAGAACACCGGGGAGCTGTTTTTT
cdr3_aa: CAWSVNRKNTGELFF
j_call: TRBJ2-2
d_call: NA
v_call: TRBV30
clone_size: NA

cdr3_nt: TGTGCCAGCAGCAAAGGACCGAGAGGGACAGATACGCAGTATTTT
cdr3_aa: CASSKGPRGTDTQYF
j_call: TRBJ2-3
d_call: NA
v_call: TRBV21-1
clone_size: NA

cdr3_nt: TGCGCCAGCAGCTTGGGACCAGGCGAAAGGTACGAAAAACTGTTTTTT
cdr3_aa: CASSLGPGERYEKLFF
j_call: TRBJ1-4
d_call: NA
v_call: TRBV5-1
clone_size: NA

cdr3_nt: TGTGCCAGCAGGACCCCCGGGACAGACGGCTACACCTTC
cdr3_aa: CASRTPGTDGYTF
j_call: TRBJ1-2
d_call: TRBD1
v_call: TRBV7-3
clone_size: once

cdr3_nt: TGTGCCAGCGGCCCTCCTGGCGCAGGGGGGCAGTACTTC
cdr3_aa: CASGPPGAGGQYF
j_call: TRBJ2-7
d_call: TRBD1
v_call: TRBV9
clone_size: NA

cdr3_nt: TGTGCCAGCAGTTATGGGGGTTTGGATTCACCCCTCCACTTT
cdr3_aa: CASSYGGLDSPLHF
j_call: TRBJ1-6
d_call: NA
v_call: TRBV6-5
clone_size: NA

cdr3_nt: TGTGCCAGCAGCCTGAATCTGGATAACTATGGCTACACCTTC
cdr3_aa: CASSLNLDNYGYTF
j_call: TRBJ1-2
d_call: NA
v_call: TRBV7-8
clone_size: NA

cdr3_nt: TGTGCCAGCACCCTCCGGGAGGGTTCCTATGGCTACACCTTC
cdr3_aa: CASTLREGSYGYTF
j_call: TRBJ1-2
d_call: NA
v_call: TRBV27
clone_size: NA

cdr3_nt: TGTGCCAGCAGTTTAAAGGGAGGCATAAGGACCCAGTACTTC
cdr3_aa: CASSLKGGIRTQYF
j_call: TRBJ2-5
d_call: NA
v_call: TRBV27
clone_size: NA

cdr3_nt: TGTGCCAGCAGCTTAGTAGGGGGTAGCTCCTACGAGCAGTACTTC
cdr3_aa: CASSLVGGSSYEQYF
j_call: TRBJ2-7
d_call: NA
v_call: TRBV7-2
clone_size: NA

cdr3_nt: TGTGCCAGTAGTATAGACACGGACAACGGATATCAGCCCCAGCATTTT
cdr3_aa: CASSIDTDNGYQPQHF
j_call: TRBJ1-5
d_call: NA
v_call: TRBV19
clone_size: once

cdr3_nt: TGTGCCAGCAGGACGGGACAGGGCTGGAGTCAGCCCCAGCATTTT
cdr3_aa: CASRTGQGWSQPQHF
j_call: TRBJ1-5
d_call: TRBD1
v_call: TRBV28
clone_size: NA

cdr3_nt: TGTGCCGGCCAGCAGGGGGCGTATGAGCAGTTCTTC
cdr3_aa: CAGQQGAYEQFF
j_call: TRBJ2-1
d_call: TRBD1
v_call: TRBV30
clone_size: NA

cdr3_nt: TGTGCCAGCAGCTTAGCGCGGGGCCTCGAGCAGTACTTC
cdr3_aa: CASSLARGLEQYF
j_call: TRBJ2-7
d_call: NA
v_call: TRBV7-8
clone_size: NA

cdr3_nt: TGTGCCAGCAGTTTATATGTGAACACTGAAGCTTTCTTT
cdr3_aa: CASSLYVNTEAFF
j_call: TRBJ1-1
d_call: NA
v_call: TRBV27
clone_size: NA

cdr3_nt: TGCGCCAGCAGTGAAGAGCAGATCAATCAGCCCCAGCATTTT
cdr3_aa: CASSEEQINQPQHF
j_call: TRBJ1-5
d_call: NA
v_call: TRBV10-2
clone_size: NA

cdr3_nt: TGTGCCAGCAGCCTAGGTAGGGGGGTCGACACTGAAGCTTTCTTT
cdr3_aa: CASSLGRGVDTEAFF
j_call: TRBJ1-1
d_call: NA
v_call: TRBV7-9
clone_size: NA

cdr3_nt: TGTGCCAGCAGTGAACGGGTGGGGGACTCCTACGAGCAGTACTTC
cdr3_aa: CASSERVGDSYEQYF
j_call: TRBJ2-7
d_call: NA
v_call: TRBV2
clone_size: NA

cdr3_nt: TGTGCCAGCAGCCCGGACAGCAATCAGCCCCAGCATTTT
cdr3_aa: CASSPDSNQPQHF
j_call: TRBJ1-5
d_call: NA
v_call: TRBV7-2
clone_size: few

cdr3_nt: TGTGCCAGCAGCCCCCGGGACTTCTCCTACAATGAGCAGTTCTTC
cdr3_aa: CASSPRDFSYNEQFF
j_call: TRBJ2-1
d_call: NA
v_call: TRBV5-4
clone_size: NA

cdr3_nt: TGCGCCAGCAGCTTCGGGCGAGTAGGCGAGACCCAGTACTTC
cdr3_aa: CASSFGRVGETQYF
j_call: TRBJ2-5
d_call: NA
v_call: TRBV5-1
clone_size: NA

cdr3_nt: TGTGCCAGCAGCGTCGTCTCGACAGGGAGGTGGACTGAAGCTTTCTTT
cdr3_aa: CASSVVSTGRWTEAFF
j_call: TRBJ1-1
d_call: TRBD1
v_call: TRBV9
clone_size: NA